The next 16 T cell receptor beta chains were all read from a single sample in a study of cytomegalovirus exposure and HLA in healthy donors (dated by TCRdb to the late 2010s). Libraries were constructed by the immunoSEQ multiplex PCR assay. For the multiplex PCR, a mixture combining 60 forward primers for TCR Vbeta segments and 13 reverse primers for TCR Jbeta segments was used. The clones in this table, taken by TCRdb from immuneACCESS, are in-frame only. Not every clone is retained; where verified, under half of the shortfall comes from an unresolved V gene, and the cause of the rest is unknown. The sample table holds 150,000 to 200,000 clones, of which 70% to 90% were seen once. Approximately 1.7% of the sample goes to the ten largest clones. The sample taken for sequencing was PBMCs. These receptors came from a woman younger than 30 in good health and CMV-seronegative.

The chain is built from TRBV2 and TRBJ2-7; 11 bases map to TRBD1. The CDR3 extends over 14 amino acids. The germline CDR1 and CDR2 sequences are SNHLY and FYNNEI. V dropped 5 bases and J dropped 2; count of bases not matched to a gene: 2. CDR3 region: CASSPGQGAYEQYF. CDR3 bases: TGTGCCAGCAGTCCGGGACAGGGGGCCTACGAGCAGTACTTC.

This clone was seen a single time. J is TRBJ1-1 and V is TRBV9; 7 positions agree with TRBD1. Germline V gene sequence: CDR1 SGDLS, CDR2 YYNGEE. The J segment lost 7 bases and the V segment lost 4 bases, leaving 7 bases of the junction unmatched. This CDR3 is 13 amino acids long. The CDR3 is CASSTDRDLEAFF. The DNA for the CDR3 is TGTGCCAGCAGCACCGACAGGGACCTTGAAGCTTTCTTT. Combining the CDR3 with reference TRBV9 and TRBJ1-1 gives the whole variable domain DSGVTQTPKHLITATGQRVTLRCSPRSGDLSVYWYQQSLDQGLQFLIQYYNGEERAKGNILERFSAQQFPDLHSELNLSSLELGDSALYFCASSTDRDLEAFFGQGTRLTVV.

The chain combines TRBV2 with TRBJ2-5; TRBD1 aligns across 9 bases. TRBJ2-7 explains the end of the DNA better; the J call may be wrong. CDR3 length: 15 amino acids. Germline assignment: CDR1 SNHLY and CDR2 FYNNEI. The CDR3 DNA reads as TGTGCCAGCAGAGAAACAGGGGGCAAAGCTTACGAGCAGTACTTC. Amino acids: CASRETGGKAYEQYF.

This clone was observed a single time. J is TRBJ2-6 and V is TRBV23-1; the D gene is possibly TRBD2 (5 bases). TRBV23-1 is marked as an open reading frame, function uncertain. Trimming stripped 2 bases from V and 0 bases from J, with 11 bases between. This CDR3 is built from 17 residues. The CDR3 loop is CASSQTRRNSGANVLTF. In DNA form, the CDR3 reads TGCGCCAGCAGTCAAACCAGGAGGAACTCTGGGGCCAACGTCCTGACTTTC.

J is TRBJ2-2 and V is TRBV29-1; 10 nucleotides agree with TRBD2. The germline V gene encodes CDR1 SQVTM and CDR2 ANQGSEA. The CDR3 is made up of 15 amino acids. After removal of 7 bases from V and 4 bases from J, the junction contained 9 bases not matched to a gene. The CDR3 protein is CSAGVAGGGTGELFF. In DNA, the CDR3 is TGCAGCGCGGGGGTAGCGGGAGGCGGCACCGGGGAGCTGTTTTTT.

The chain uses TRBV19 and TRBJ2-3; no definite D call. The germline gives CDR1 LNHDA, CDR2 SQIVND (reference sequence). Deletions cut 3 bases from V and 4 bases from J, with 8 bases between. The CDR3 loop spans 13 amino acids. CDR3 protein: CASSIMSSDTQYF. As DNA, the CDR3 is TGTGCCAGTAGTATTATGTCCTCAGATACGCAGTATTTT.

About this clone: One junction end disagrees with the germline gene, perhaps due to a read error. This chain uses TRBV7-7 with TRBJ1-1; no reliable D call. The CDR3 covers 16 residues. CDR1 is SSHAT, CDR2 FNYEAQ, per germline (reference sequence). CDR3 nucleotide sequence: TGTGCTAGCAGCTCCCTGGCGGCGGGGATGAACACTGAAGCTTTCTTT. Protein: CASSSLAAGMNTEAFF.

This rearrangement joins TRBV7-2 to TRBJ1-2; 7 bases match TRBD1. J gave up 6 bases and V 4 bases, and 14 bases lay outside the gene matches. The CDR3 covers 16 residues. Germline V gives CDR1 SGHTA, CDR2 FQGNSA. CDR3: CASSSGTVGISDGYTF. The CDR3 bases are TGTGCCAGCAGCTCTGGGACAGTGGGAATCAGTGATGGCTACACCTTC. Full variable domain (outside the CDR3, taken from reference TRBV7-2 and TRBJ1-2): GAGVSQSPSNKVTEKGKDVELRCDPISGHTALYWYRQSLGQGLEFLIYFQGNSAPDKSGLPSDRFSAERTGGSVSTLTIQRTQQEDSAVYLCASSSGTVGISDGYTFGSGTRLTVV.

This clone was counted only a few times. CDR3 bases: TGTGCCAGCAGTGCGTTCCCCCAAGAGACCCAGTACTTC. It codes for CASSAFPQETQYF. The chain employs TRBV25-1 and TRBJ2-5, with D unclear. The germline gives CDR1 MGHDK, CDR2 SYGVNS. Trimming cost V 4 bases and J 1 base, with 7 bases left between them. This CDR3 comprises 13 residues.

The J gene is TRBJ1-2, the V gene TRBV10-3, with D maybe TRBD1 (6 bases). V was trimmed by 2 bases and J by 8 bases, leaving 15 bases between them. Germline V lookup: CDR1 ENHRY, CDR2 SYGVKD. The CDR3 totals 14 residues. This chain's CDR3 is CAISEIQGPQGYTF. The DNA for the CDR3 is TGTGCCATCAGTGAGATACAGGGACCTCAAGGCTACACCTTC.

This clone has only a few counts. The chain uses TRBV6-1 and TRBJ2-3; 11 nucleotides line up with TRBD2. CDR1 MNHNS and CDR2 SASEGT come from the germline V gene. Unmatched junction bases numbered 6, after V lost 7 bases and J lost 3 bases. This CDR3 comprises 15 residues. The CDR3 DNA sequence: TGTGCCAGCACCCCCCTAGCGGGAGGTACAGATACGCAGTATTTT. It specifies CASTPLAGGTDTQYF.

This clone was detected once. J is TRBJ1-2 and V is TRBV6-1; TRBD1 is a possible D gene (5 bases). V gave up 7 bases and J gave up 4 bases, with 13 bases separating them. Germline V lookup: CDR1 MNHNS, CDR2 SASEGT. The CDR3 consists of 13 residues. This CDR3 reads CASTPTRGYGYTF. CDR3 DNA sequence: TGTGCCAGCACTCCGACTAGGGGCTATGGCTACACCTTC.

This clone was counted only a few times. This CDR3 is also generated by other DNA sequences in the sample. This chain connects TRBV10-1 to TRBJ2-7, with a possible D match to TRBD1 (6 bases). The V end was cut by 6 bases, the J end by 3 bases, with 12 bases between. Per germline, CDR1 WNHNN and CDR2 SYGVQD (reference sequence). The CDR3 is 13 amino acids. The CDR3, as DNA: TGCGCCAGCAGCGAAGTAGGGGGCTACGAGCAGTACTTC. Its protein product is CASSEVGGYEQYF.

The chain uses TRBV2 and TRBJ2-5; 7 bases match TRBD1. V lost 5 bases to trimming and J lost 9 bases; unmatched junction nucleotides: 15. This CDR3 is 15 amino acids long. Per the germline V gene, CDR1 is SNHLY and CDR2 is FYNNEI. CDR3 in amino acids: CASSPLGTVPAAQYF. CDR3 coding DNA: TGTGCCAGCAGTCCTCTGGGGACAGTCCCGGCGGCCCAGTACTTC.

This clone was detected only once. The chain recombines TRBV19 with TRBJ1-4; possibly TRBD1 for D (5 bases). V lost 5 bases to trimming and J lost 3 bases, with 10 bases between them. The germline V gene has CDR1 LNHDA and CDR2 SQIVND (reference sequence). The CDR3 sequence is 14 residues long. CDR3 amino acids: CASSARGANEKLFF. CDR3 nucleotides: TGTGCCAGTAGTGCTCGGGGGGCTAATGAAAAACTGTTTTTT.

J is TRBJ2-1 and V is TRBV29-1; 12 positions match TRBD2. The CDR3 extends over 16 amino acids. J gave up 4 bases and V 6 bases, and 10 bases lay outside the gene matches. Germline CDR1 and CDR2: SQVTM and ANQGSEA. The CDR3 loop is CSVRLAGGPRYNEQFF. As DNA, the CDR3 is TGCAGCGTACGTCTAGCGGGAGGGCCCAGGTACAATGAGCAGTTCTTC.